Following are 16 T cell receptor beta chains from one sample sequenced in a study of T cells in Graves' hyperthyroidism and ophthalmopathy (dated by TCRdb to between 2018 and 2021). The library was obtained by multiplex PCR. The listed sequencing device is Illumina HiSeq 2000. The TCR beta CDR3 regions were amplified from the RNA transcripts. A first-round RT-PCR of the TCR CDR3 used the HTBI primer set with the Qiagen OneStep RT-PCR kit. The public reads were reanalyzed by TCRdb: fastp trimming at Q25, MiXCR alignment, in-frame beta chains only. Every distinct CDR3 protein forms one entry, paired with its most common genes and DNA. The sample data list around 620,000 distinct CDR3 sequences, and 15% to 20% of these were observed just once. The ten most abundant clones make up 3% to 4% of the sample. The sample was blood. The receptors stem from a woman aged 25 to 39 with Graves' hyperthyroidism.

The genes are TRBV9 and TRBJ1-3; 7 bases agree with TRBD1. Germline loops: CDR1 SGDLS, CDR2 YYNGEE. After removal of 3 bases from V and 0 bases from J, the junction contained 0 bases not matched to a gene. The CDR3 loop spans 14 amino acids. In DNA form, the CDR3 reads TGTGCCAGCAGCGACAGGGGCTCTGGAAACACCATATATTTT. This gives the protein CASSDRGSGNTIYF.

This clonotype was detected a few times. The CDR3, as DNA: TGTGCCAGCAGCTTAGGTCCCGGGACAGGGGATTTTAATACGCAGTATTTT. This translates into CASSLGPGTGDFNTQYF. The chain combines TRBV7-9 with TRBJ2-3; TRBD1 matches at 10 bases. Per the germline V gene, CDR1 is SEHNR and CDR2 is FQNEAQ (reference sequence). CDR3 size: 17 residues. V lost 1 base to trimming and J lost 7 bases; unmatched junction nucleotides: 11.

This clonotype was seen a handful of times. CDR3 residues: CASGFNTGTGHGELFF. In nucleotides, the CDR3 is TGTGCTAGTGGTTTCAACACCGGGACAGGCCACGGGGAGCTGTTTTTT. The J gene is TRBJ2-2, the V gene TRBV12-5; TRBD1 agrees at 8 bases. CDR3 length: 16 amino acids. V shed 3 bases, J shed 7 bases, and the junction held 10 bases outside the gene matches. Germline V CDR1 and CDR2: LGHNT, FRNRAP.

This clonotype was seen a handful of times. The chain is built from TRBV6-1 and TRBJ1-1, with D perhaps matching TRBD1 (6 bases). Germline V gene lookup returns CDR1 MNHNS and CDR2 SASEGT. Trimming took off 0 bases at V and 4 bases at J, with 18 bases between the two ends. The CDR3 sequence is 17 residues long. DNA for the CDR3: TGTGCCAGCAGTGAAGCCCTATCAGGGGCCCGTGGCACTGAAGCTTTCTTT. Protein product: CASSEALSGARGTEAFF.

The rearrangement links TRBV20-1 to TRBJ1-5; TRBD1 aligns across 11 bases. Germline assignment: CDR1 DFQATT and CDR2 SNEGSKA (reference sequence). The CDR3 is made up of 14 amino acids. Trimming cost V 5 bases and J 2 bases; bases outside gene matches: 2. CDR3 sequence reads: CSAPGQGGNQPQHF. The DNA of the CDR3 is TGCAGTGCTCCGGGACAGGGGGGCAATCAGCCCCAGCATTTT.

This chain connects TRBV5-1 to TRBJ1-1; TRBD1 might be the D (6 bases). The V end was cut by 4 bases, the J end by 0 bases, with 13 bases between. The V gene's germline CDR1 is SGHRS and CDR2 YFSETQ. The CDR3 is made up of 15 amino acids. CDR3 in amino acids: CASSPEQGLNTEAFF. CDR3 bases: TGCGCCAGCAGCCCTGAACAGGGATTGAACACTGAAGCTTTCTTT. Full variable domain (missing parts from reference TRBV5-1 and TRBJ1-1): KAGVTQTPRYLIKTRGQQVTLSCSPISGHRSVSWYQQTPGQGLQFLFEYFSETQRNKGNFPGRFSGRQFSNSRSEMNVSTLELGDSALYLCASSPEQGLNTEAFFGQGTRLTVV.

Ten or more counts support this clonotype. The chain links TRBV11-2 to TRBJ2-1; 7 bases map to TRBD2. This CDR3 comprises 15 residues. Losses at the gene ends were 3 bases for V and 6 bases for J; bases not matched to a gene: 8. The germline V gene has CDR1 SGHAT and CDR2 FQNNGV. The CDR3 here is CASSLVTSSRNEQFF. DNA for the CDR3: TGTGCCAGCAGCTTGGTGACTAGCAGCCGCAATGAGCAGTTCTTC.

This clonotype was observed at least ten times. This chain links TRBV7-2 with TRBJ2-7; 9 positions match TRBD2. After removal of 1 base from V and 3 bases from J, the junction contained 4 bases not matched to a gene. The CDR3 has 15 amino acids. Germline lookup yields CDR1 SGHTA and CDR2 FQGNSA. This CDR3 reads CASSLVSSGDYEQYF. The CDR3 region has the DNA TGTGCCAGCAGCTTAGTTTCTAGCGGGGACTACGAGCAGTACTTC.

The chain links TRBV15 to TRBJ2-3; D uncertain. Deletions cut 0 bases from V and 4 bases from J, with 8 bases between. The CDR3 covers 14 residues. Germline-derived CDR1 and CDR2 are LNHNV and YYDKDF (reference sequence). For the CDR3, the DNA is TGTGCCACCAGCAGAGATAAAGTCTCAGATACGCAGTATTTT. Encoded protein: CATSRDKVSDTQYF.

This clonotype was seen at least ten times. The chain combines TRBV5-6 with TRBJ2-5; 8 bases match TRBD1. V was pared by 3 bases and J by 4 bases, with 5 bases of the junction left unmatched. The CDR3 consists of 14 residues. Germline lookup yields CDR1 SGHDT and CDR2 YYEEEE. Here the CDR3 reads CASSSLDRAETQYF. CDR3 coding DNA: TGTGCCAGCAGCTCCCTGGACAGGGCAGAGACCCAGTACTTC.

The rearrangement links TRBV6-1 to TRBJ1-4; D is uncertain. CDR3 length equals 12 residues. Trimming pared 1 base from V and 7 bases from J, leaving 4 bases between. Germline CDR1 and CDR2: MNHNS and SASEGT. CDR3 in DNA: TGTGCCAGCAGTGAAGACGGTGAAAAACTGTTTTTT. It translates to CASSEDGEKLFF.

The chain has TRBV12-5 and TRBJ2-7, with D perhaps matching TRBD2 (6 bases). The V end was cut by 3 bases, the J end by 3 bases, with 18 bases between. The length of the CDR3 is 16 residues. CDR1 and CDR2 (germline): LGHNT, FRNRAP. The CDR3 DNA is TGTGCTAGTGGTTTCGGGAGAAGGGGAAACCTCTACGAGCAGTACTTC. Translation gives CASGFGRRGNLYEQYF.

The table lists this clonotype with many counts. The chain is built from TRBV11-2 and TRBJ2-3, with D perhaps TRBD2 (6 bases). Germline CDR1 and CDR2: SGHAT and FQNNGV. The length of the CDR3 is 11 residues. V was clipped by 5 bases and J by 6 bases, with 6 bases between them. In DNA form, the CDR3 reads TGTGCCAGCAGCGCGGGGGATACGCAGTATTTT. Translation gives CASSAGDTQYF.

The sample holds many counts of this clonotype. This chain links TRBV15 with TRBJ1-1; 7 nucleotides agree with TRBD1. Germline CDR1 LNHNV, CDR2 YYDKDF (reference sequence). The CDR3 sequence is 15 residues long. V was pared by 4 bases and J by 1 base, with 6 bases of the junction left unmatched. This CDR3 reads CATSTRQGRNTEAFF. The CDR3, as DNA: TGTGCCACCAGCACCAGACAGGGCAGGAACACTGAAGCTTTCTTT.

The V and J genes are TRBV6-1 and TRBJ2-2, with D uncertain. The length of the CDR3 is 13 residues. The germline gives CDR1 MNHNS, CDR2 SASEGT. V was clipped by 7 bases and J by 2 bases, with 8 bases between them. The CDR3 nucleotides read TGTGCCAGCACCATCCCAAACACCGGGGAGCTGTTTTTT. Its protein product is CASTIPNTGELFF.

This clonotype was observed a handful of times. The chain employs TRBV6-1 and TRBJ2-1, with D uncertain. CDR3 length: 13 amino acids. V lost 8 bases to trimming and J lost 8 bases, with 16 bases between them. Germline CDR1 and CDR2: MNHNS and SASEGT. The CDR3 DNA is TGTGCCAGCCGTGCGTCGGGCCTCTATGAGCAGTTCTTC. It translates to CASRASGLYEQFF.